The 9 T cell receptor beta chains given below trace back to one sample, sequenced in a study of T cells after somatic rescue of genetic block. Measured with immunoSEQ multiplex PCR; TCRdb has only the in-frame clones, and not every one. The table includes 110,000 or so clones, 90% to 95% detected once. The material sequenced was peripheral blood mononuclear cells (PBMCs). The receptors derive from a woman under 30.

The chain is built from TRBV7-8 and TRBJ2-1; 13 bases align to TRBD2. Germline V gives CDR1 SGHVS, CDR2 FQNEAQ. The CDR3 has 16 amino acids. J was trimmed by 7 bases and V by 7 bases; bases with no gene match: 10. The CDR3 DNA follows: TGTGCCAGCACCCAACCTGGACTAGCGGGAGCAAATGAGCAGTTCTTC. This translates into CASTQPGLAGANEQFF.

CDR3 bases: TGCGCCAGCAGCACAGGTGGATGGGAAACTTTCTTT. It yields the protein CASSTGGWETFF. The chain links TRBV5-1 to TRBJ1-1; weak D call: TRBD1 (5 bases). Trimming took 4 bases from V and 12 from J, leaving 16 bases between them. CDR1 and CDR2 (germline): SGHRS, YFSETQ. The CDR3 length is 12 residues.

CDR3 amino acids: CASSPARTTINNEQFF. CDR3 DNA sequence: TGTGCCAGCAGCCCTGCCAGGACAACGATTAACAATGAGCAGTTCTTC. The V gene is TRBV7-8, the J gene TRBJ2-1, with TRBD1 as a possible D gene (5 bases). The CDR3 loop spans 16 amino acids. Germline loops: CDR1 SGHVS, CDR2 FQNEAQ. Trimming removed 5 bases at V and 5 bases at J, with 19 bases between.

In DNA, the CDR3 is TGTGCCAGCAGCTTGGAACAGGGGCGCTATGGCTACACCTTC. Its translation: CASSLEQGRYGYTF. The rearrangement links TRBV5-5 to TRBJ1-2; 7 bases align to TRBD1. The CDR3 consists of 14 residues. V lost 0 bases to trimming and J lost 4 bases; unmatched junction nucleotides: 3. Germline CDR1 is SGHKS and CDR2 is YYEKEE (reference sequence).

The V call is TRBV11-3, the J call TRBJ2-7; a possible D gene is TRBD1 (5 bases). Per germline, CDR1 SGHNT and CDR2 YENEEA. The length of the CDR3 is 15 residues. V was trimmed by 5 bases and J by 0 bases, leaving 14 bases between them. The CDR3 sequence is CASSPLGELSYEQYF. The CDR3 region has the DNA TGTGCCAGCAGCCCCCTAGGGGAACTCTCCTACGAGCAGTACTTC.

This clone occurred once. The V gene is TRBV18, the J gene TRBJ2-1; 7 nucleotides agree with TRBD1. Germline V CDR1 and CDR2: KGHSH, LQKENI. There are 14 residues in the CDR3. The ends lost 5 bases at V and 7 bases at J; junction bases unmatched: 8. CDR3 protein: CASSTAGGGNEQFF. CDR3 nucleotides: TGTGCCAGCTCAACGGCAGGGGGTGGAAATGAGCAGTTCTTC.

The rearrangement uses TRBV2 and TRBJ2-5; 13 bases align to TRBD2. CDR1 and CDR2 from the germline V gene are SNHLY and FYNNEI. Trimming cost V 6 bases and J 4 bases; bases outside gene matches: 11. The CDR3 is 17 amino acids. The DNA of the CDR3 is TGTGCCAGCAGCTCCAGACTAGCGGGGGGCCGGGGAGAGACCCAGTACTTC. Translation gives CASSSRLAGGRGETQYF.

The J gene is TRBJ2-7, the V gene TRBV28; D may be TRBD1 (6 bases). Germline loops: CDR1 MDHEN, CDR2 SYDVKM. Trimming removed 6 bases at V and 0 bases at J, with 24 bases between. There are 18 residues in the CDR3. The CDR3 loop is CASRHWDIRDPSSYEQYF. CDR3 nucleotides: TGTGCCAGCAGACACTGGGACATCCGCGATCCTAGCTCCTACGAGCAGTACTTC.

The genes are TRBV7-9 and TRBJ1-2, with D tentatively TRBD1 (6 bases). There are 15 residues in the CDR3. The germline V gene has CDR1 SEHNR and CDR2 FQNEAQ (reference sequence). With 5 bases removed from V and 4 bases from J, the gap between germline ends came to 17 bases. This chain's CDR3 is CASSPIKGVGYGYTF. The CDR3 region has the DNA TGTGCCAGCAGCCCTATAAAGGGGGTTGGCTATGGCTACACCTTC.